The present T cell receptor beta chain was sequenced within a study of cytomegalovirus exposure and HLA in healthy donors. Study-level results: The authors judged a highly shared variant cluster likely a sequencing artifact.

Regarding this clone: Its antigen is unknown.

This CDR3 is 14 amino acids long. V was pared by 5 bases and J by 5 bases, with 1 base of the junction left unmatched. Germline-derived CDR1 and CDR2 are SGHTA and FQGNSA. PCR used 60 Vbeta primers and 13 Jbeta primers. Produced via immunoSEQ multiplex PCR; TCRdb's table is partial and in-frame only. Seen here are 150,000 to 200,000 clones, under 75% observed once, and the top ten hold around 7%. The TCR was taken from a man aged 40-49 years in good health and CMV-seropositive. The sample taken for sequencing was PBMCs. This chain uses TRBV7-2 with TRBJ2-2; 11 nucleotides align to TRBD1. The CDR3 loop reads CASSGQGATGELFF. The CDR3 DNA is TGTGCCAGCAGCGGACAGGGGGCTACCGGGGAGCTGTTTTTT.